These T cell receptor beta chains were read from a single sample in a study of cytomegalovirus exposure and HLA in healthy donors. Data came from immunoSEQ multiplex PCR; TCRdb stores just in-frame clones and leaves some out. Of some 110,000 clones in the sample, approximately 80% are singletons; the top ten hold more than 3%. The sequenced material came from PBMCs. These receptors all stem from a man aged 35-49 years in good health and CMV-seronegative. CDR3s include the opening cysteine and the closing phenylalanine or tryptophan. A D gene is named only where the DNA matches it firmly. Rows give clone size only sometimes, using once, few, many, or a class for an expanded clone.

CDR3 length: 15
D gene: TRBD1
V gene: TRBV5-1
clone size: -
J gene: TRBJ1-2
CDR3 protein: CASSPRTGLNYGYTF
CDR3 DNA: TGCGCCAGCAGCCCCCGGACAGGGCTTAACTATGGCTACACCTTC

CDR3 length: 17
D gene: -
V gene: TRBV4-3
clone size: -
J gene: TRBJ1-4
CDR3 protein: CASSQGSGGRLNEKLFF
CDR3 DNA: TGCGCCAGCAGCCAAGGATCCGGGGGACGGTTGAATGAAAAACTGTTTTTT

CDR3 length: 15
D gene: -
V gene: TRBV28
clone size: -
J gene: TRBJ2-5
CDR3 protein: CASSFSGGRRETQYF
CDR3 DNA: TGTGCCAGCAGTTTTTCCGGGGGGCGGAGGGAGACCCAGTACTTC

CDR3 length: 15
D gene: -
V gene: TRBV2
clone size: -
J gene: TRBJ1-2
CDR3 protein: CASSERGFGDYGYTF
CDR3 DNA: TGTGCCAGCAGTGAAAGAGGGTTCGGAGACTATGGCTACACCTTC

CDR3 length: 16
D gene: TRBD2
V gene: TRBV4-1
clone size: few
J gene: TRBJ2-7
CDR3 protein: CASSPIGGLASYEQYF
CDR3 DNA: TGCGCCAGCAGCCCGATAGGGGGACTAGCGAGTTACGAGCAGTACTTC

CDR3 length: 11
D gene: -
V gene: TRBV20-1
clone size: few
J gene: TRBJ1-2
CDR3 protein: CSARPGDGYTF
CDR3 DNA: TGCAGTGCCAGACCGGGAGATGGCTACACCTTC

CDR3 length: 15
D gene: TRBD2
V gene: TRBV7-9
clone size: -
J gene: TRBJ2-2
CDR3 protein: CASTLGLENTGELFF
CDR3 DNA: TGTGCCAGCACCTTGGGACTAGAGAACACCGGGGAGCTGTTTTTT

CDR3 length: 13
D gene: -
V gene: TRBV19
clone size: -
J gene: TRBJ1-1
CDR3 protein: CATVDSMNTEAFF
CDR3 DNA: TGTGCCACCGTGGACAGCATGAACACTGAAGCTTTCTTT

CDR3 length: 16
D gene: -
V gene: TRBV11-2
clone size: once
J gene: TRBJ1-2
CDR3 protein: CASTFLNREGTIGYTF
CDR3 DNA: TGTGCCAGCACCTTCCTGAACAGGGAAGGAACTATTGGCTACACCTTC

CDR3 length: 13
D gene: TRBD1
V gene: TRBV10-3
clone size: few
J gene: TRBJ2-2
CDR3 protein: CAISDRVGGELFF
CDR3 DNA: TGTGCCATTTCCGACAGGGTCGGCGGGGAGCTGTTTTTT

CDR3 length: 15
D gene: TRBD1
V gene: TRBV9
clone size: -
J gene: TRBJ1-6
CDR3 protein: CASSNKGQPNSPLHF
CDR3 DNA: TGTGCCAGCAGCAACAAGGGACAGCCCAATTCACCCCTCCACTTT

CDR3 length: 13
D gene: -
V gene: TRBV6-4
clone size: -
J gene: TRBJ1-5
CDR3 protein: CASSDGQGSPQHF
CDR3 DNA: TGTGCCAGCAGTGACGGTCAGGGGTCTCCCCAGCATTTT

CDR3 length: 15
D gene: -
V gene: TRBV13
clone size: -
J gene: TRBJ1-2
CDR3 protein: CASSPRTLFNYGYTF
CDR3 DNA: TGTGCCAGCAGCCCCCGGACACTATTCAACTATGGCTACACCTTC

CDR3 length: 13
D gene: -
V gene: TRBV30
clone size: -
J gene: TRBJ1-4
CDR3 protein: CAWSAGGDEKLFF
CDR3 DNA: TGTGCCTGGAGCGCAGGAGGGGATGAAAAACTGTTTTTT

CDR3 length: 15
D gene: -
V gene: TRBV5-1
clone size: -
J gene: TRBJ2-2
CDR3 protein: CASSFLAGNTGELFF
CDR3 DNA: TGCGCCAGCAGCTTTTTGGCAGGGAACACCGGGGAGCTGTTTTTT

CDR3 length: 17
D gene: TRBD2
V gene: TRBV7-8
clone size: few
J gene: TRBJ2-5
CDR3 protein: CASSPGTSGGGVETQYF
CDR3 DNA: TGTGCCAGCAGCCCCGGGACTAGCGGGGGGGGCGTGGAGACCCAGTACTTC

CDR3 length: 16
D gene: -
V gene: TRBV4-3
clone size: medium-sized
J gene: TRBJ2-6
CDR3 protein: CASSQTQGSGANVLTF
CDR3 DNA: TGCGCCAGCAGCCAAACACAGGGATCTGGGGCCAACGTCCTGACTTTC

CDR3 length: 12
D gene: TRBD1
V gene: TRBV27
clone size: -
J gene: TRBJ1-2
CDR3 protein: CASSLDRTGYTF
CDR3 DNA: TGTGCCAGCAGTCTGGACAGGACTGGCTACACCTTC

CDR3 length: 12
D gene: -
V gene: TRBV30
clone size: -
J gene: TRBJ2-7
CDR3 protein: CAWRRSSYEQYF
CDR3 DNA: TGTGCCTGGAGGCGTAGCTCCTACGAGCAGTACTTC

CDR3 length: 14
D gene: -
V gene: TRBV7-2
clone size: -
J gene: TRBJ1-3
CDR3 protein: CASSLRGAGNTIYF
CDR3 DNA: TGTGCCAGCAGCCTGCGGGGGGCTGGAAACACCATATATTTT

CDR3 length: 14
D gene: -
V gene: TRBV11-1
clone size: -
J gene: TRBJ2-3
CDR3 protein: CASSFGGATDTQYF
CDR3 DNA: TGTGCCAGCAGCTTCGGGGGAGCCACAGATACGCAGTATTTT

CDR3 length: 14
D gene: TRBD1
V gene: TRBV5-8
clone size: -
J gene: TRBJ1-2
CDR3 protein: CASRLPGTAYGYTF
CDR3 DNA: TGTGCCAGCAGGTTACCCGGGACAGCATATGGCTACACCTTC

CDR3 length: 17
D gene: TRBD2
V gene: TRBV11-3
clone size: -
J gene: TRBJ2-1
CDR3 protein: CASSLRLAGESYNEQFF
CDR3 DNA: TGTGCCAGCAGCTTACGACTAGCGGGGGAATCCTACAATGAGCAGTTCTTC

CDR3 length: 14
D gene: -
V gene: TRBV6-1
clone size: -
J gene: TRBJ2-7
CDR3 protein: CASRYSSPSYEQYF
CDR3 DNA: TGTGCCAGCAGGTACAGTTCCCCCTCCTACGAGCAGTACTTC

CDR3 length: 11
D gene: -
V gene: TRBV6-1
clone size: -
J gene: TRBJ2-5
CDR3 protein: CASSEAATQYF
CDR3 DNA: TGTGCCAGCAGTGAAGCAGCGACCCAGTACTTC

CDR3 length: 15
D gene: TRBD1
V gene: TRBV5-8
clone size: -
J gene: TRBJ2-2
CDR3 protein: CASSLNRGDTGELFF
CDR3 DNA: TGTGCCAGCAGTCTGAACAGGGGGGACACCGGGGAGCTGTTTTTT

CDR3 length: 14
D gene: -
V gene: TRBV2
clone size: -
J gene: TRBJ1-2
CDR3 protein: CASSVSGVLYGYTF
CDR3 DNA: TGTGCCAGCAGTGTTTCAGGGGTCCTTTATGGCTACACCTTC

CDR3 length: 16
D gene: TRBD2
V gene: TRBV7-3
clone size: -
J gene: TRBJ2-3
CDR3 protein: CASSPIGGGAPDTQYF
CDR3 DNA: TGTGCCAGCAGCCCCATCGGCGGGGGGGCCCCAGATACGCAGTATTTT

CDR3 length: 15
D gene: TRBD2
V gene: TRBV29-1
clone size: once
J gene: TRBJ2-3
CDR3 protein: CSVAGTSGDFDTQYF
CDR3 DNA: TGCAGCGTAGCCGGGACTAGCGGAGACTTTGATACGCAGTATTTT

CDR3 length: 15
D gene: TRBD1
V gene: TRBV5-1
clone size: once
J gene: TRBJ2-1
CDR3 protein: CASSEPGQLYNEQFF
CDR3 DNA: TGCGCCAGCAGCGAGCCGGGACAGCTCTACAATGAGCAGTTCTTC

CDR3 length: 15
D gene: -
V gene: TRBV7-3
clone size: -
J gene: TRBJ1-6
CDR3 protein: CASSLFGSHDSPLHF
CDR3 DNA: TGTGCCAGCAGCTTATTCGGGAGCCATGATTCACCCCTCCACTTT

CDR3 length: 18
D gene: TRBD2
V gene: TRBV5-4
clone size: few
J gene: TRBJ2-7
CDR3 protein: CASSLSTSGGGISYEQYF
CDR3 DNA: TGTGCCAGCAGCTTGTCGACTAGCGGGGGAGGAATCTCCTACGAGCAGTACTTC

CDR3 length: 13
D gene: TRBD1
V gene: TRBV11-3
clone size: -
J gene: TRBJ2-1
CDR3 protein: CANSLDRALEQFF
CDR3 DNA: TGTGCCAACAGCTTAGACAGGGCTCTTGAGCAGTTCTTC

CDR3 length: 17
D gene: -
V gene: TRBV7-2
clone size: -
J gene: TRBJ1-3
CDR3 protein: CASSLDVGRLAGNTIYF
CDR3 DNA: TGTGCCAGCAGCTTAGACGTCGGCAGGCTGGCCGGAAACACCATATATTTT

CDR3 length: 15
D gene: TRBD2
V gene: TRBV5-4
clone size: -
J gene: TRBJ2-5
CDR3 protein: CASSQRGGNQETQYF
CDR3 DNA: TGTGCCAGCAGCCAGCGGGGGGGAAACCAAGAGACCCAGTACTTC

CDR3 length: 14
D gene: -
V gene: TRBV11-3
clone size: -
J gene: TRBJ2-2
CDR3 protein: CASSTGLPTGELFF
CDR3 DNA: TGTGCCAGCAGCACAGGGTTGCCCACCGGGGAGCTGTTTTTT

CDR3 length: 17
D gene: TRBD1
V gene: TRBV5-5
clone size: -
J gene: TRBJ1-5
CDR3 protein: CASSSVLGDRANQPQHF
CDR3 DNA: TGTGCCAGCAGCTCAGTTTTGGGGGACAGGGCGAATCAGCCCCAGCATTTT

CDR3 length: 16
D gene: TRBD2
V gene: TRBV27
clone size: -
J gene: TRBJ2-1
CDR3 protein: CASSSLAGGPYNEQFF
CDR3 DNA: TGTGCCAGCAGCTCCTTAGCGGGGGGCCCCTACAATGAGCAGTTCTTC

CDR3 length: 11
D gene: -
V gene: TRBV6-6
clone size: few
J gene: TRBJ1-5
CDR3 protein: CASRLPGPQHF
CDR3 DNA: TGTGCCAGCAGGCTGCCGGGACCCCAGCATTTT

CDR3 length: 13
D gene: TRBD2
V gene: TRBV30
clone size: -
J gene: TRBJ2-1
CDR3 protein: CASTSGGVNEQFF
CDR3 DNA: TGTGCCTCGACTAGCGGGGGGGTGAATGAGCAGTTCTTC

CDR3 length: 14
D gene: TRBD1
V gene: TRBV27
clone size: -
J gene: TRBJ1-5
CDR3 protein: CASSPTGGNQPQHF
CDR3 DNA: TGTGCCAGCAGCCCGACAGGGGGGAATCAGCCCCAGCATTTT

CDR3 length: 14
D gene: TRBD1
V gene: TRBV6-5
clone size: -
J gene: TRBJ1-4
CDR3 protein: CASRAGQANEKLFF
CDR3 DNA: TGTGCCAGCAGGGCGGGACAGGCTAATGAAAAACTGTTTTTT

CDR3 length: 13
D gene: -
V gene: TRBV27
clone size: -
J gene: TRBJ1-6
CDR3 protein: CASSRQYNSPLHF
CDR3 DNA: TGTGCCAGCAGTCGACAATATAATTCACCCCTCCACTTT

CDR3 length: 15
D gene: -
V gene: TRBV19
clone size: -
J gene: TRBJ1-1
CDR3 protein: CASSIGGSMNTEAFF
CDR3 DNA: TGTGCCAGTAGTATAGGCGGATCCATGAACACTGAAGCTTTCTTT

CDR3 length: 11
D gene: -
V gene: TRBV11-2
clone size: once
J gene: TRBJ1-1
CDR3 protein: CASSSGLSAFF
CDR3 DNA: TGTGCCAGCAGCTCAGGACTTAGTGCTTTCTTT

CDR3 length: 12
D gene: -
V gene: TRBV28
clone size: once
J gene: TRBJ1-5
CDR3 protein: CASTSGAQPQHF
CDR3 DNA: TGTGCCAGCACCTCGGGAGCACAGCCCCAGCATTTT

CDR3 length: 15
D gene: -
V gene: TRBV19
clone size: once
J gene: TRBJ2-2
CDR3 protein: CASKALGGYTGELFF
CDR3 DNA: TGTGCCAGTAAAGCACTTGGGGGCTACACCGGGGAGCTGTTTTTT

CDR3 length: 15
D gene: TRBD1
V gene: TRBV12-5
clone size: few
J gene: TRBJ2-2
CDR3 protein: CASGLGQGSGGELFF
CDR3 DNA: TGTGCTAGTGGTTTGGGACAGGGCTCGGGCGGGGAGCTGTTTTTT

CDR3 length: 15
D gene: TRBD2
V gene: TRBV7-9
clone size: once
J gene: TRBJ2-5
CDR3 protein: CASSNSGTSPSTQYF
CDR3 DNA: TGTGCCAGCAGCAACTCCGGGACTAGTCCCTCGACCCAGTACTTC

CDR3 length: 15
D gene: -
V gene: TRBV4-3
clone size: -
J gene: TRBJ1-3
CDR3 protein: CASSQVIGAGNTIYF
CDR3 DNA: TGCGCCAGCAGCCAAGTTATAGGGGCTGGAAACACCATATATTTT

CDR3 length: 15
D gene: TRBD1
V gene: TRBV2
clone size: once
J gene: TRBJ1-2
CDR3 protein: CASRTGTGGMRGYTF
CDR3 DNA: TGTGCCAGCAGAACCGGGACAGGGGGAATGAGAGGCTACACCTTC

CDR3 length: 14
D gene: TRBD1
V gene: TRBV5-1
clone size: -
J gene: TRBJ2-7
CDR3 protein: CASSSAGTGNEQYF
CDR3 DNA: TGCGCCAGCAGCTCAGCCGGGACAGGAAACGAGCAGTACTTC